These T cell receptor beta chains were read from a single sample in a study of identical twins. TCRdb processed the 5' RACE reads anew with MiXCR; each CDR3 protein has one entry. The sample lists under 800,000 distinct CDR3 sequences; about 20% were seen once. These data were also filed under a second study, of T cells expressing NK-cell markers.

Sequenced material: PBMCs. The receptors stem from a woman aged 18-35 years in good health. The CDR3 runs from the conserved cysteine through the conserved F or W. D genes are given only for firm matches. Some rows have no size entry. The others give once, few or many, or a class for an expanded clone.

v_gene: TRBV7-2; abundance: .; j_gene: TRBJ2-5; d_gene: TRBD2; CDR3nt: TGTGCCAGCAGCTTACAGCGGGGAAAAGAGACCCAGTACTTC; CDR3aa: CASSLQRGKETQYF
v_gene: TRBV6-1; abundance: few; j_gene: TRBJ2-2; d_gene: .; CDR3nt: TGTGCCAGCACCCACGTCAGGGAAAAGACCGGGGAGCTGTTTTTT; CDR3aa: CASTHVREKTGELFF
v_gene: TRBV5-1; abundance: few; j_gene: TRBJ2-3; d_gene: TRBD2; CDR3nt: TGCGCCAGCAAACTTGGCCTAGCGGGATCGACAGATACGCAGTATTTT; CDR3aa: CASKLGLAGSTDTQYF
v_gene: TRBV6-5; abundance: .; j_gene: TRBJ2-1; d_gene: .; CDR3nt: TGTGCCAGCAGTTACGGTCTTAGCTCCTACAATGAGCAGTTCTTC; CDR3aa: CASSYGLSSYNEQFF
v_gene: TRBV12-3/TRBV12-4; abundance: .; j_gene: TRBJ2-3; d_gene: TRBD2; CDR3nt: TGTGCCAGCAGTGGACGACTAGCGGGGGTCACAGATACGCAGTATTTT; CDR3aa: CASSGRLAGVTDTQYF
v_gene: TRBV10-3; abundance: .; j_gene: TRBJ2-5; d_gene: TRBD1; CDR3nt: TGTGCCATCAGTGTTGGACAGGGAAACGAGACCCAGTACTTC; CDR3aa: CAISVGQGNETQYF
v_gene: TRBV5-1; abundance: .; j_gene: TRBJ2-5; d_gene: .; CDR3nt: TGCGCCAGCAGCAGGACCTTCGAAGAGACCCAGTACTTC; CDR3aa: CASSRTFEETQYF
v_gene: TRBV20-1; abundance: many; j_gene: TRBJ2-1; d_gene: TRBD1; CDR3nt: TGCAGTGCTAGAGAGGGACAGGGAAGATATGAGCAGTTCTTC; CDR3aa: CSAREGQGRYEQFF
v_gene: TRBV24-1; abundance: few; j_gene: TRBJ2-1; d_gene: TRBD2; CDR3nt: TGTGCCACCAGTGATACCGGGACTACCAACAATGAGCAGTTCTTC; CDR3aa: CATSDTGTTNNEQFF
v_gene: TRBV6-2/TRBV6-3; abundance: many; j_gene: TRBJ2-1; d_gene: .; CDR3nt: TGTGCCAGCAGACACCTTAGGGGGGATGAGCAGTTCTTC; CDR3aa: CASRHLRGDEQFF
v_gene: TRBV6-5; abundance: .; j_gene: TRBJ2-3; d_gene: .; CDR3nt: TGTGCCAGCAGTTCTTGGCCTCCGTGGGCAGATACGCAGTATTTT; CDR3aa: CASSSWPPWADTQYF
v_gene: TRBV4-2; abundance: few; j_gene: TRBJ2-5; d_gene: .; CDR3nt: TGTGCCAGCAGCCAAAGGGGGGCTCAAGAGACCCAGTACTTC; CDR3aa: CASSQRGAQETQYF
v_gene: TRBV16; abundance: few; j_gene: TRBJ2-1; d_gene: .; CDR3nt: TGTGCCAGCAGCCAAGGTGTCCTAGGGGGATCCTACAATGAGCAGTTCTTC; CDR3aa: CASSQGVLGGSYNEQFF
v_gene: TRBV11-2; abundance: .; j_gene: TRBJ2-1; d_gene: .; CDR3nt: TGTGCCAGCAGTCCCGCATATGGGGGCCCCGGGGGAAATGAGCAGTTCTTC; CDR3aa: CASSPAYGGPGGNEQFF
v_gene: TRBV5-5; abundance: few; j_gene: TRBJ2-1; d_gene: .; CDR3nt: TGTGCCAGCAGCTTGGCCAAGGTGGACTCTCGGGGATGGGAGCAGTTCTTC; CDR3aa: CASSLAKVDSRGWEQFF
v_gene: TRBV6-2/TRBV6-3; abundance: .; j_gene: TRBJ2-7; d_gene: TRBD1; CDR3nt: TGTGCCAGCAGTCACTCCGGGACAGGCCCCGTCGAGCAGTACTTC; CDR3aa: CASSHSGTGPVEQYF
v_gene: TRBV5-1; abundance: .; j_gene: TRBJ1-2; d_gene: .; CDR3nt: TGCGCCAGCAGCTCGAGGGGACCCGGCGAATCTGGCTACACCTTC; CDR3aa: CASSSRGPGESGYTF
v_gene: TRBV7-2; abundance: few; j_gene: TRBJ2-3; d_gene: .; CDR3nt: TGTGCCAGCAGCGCTCCGACTAGAACCACAGATACGCAGTATTTT; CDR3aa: CASSAPTRTTDTQYF
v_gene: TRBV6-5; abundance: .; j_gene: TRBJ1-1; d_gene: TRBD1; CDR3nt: TGTGCCAGCAGTTACGGGACAGGAAACACTGAAGCTTTCTTT; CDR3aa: CASSYGTGNTEAFF
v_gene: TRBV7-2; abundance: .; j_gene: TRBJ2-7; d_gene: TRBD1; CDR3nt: TGTGCCAGCAGCTTGGGACAGCCGACTACCTACGAGCAGTACTTC; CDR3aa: CASSLGQPTTYEQYF
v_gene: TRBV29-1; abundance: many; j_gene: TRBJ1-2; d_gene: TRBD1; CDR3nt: TGCAGCGCTCGGACAGGAGGCAACTATGGCTACACCTTC; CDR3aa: CSARTGGNYGYTF
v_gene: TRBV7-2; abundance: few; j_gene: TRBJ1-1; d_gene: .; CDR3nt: TGTGCCAGCAGCTTACTGGTCGGGGGTGGGCGTACTGAAGCTTTCTTT; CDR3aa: CASSLLVGGGRTEAFF
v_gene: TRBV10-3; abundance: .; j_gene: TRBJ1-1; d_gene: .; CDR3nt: TGTGCCATCGGGGGCCCTGATACTGAAGCTTTCTTT; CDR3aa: CAIGGPDTEAFF
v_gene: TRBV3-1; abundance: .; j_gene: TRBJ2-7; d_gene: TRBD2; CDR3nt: TGTGCCAGCAGCCAGCGGGAGATTCAGTACTTC; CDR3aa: CASSQREIQYF
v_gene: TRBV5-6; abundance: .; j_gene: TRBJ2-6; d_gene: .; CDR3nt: TGTGCCAGCAGCCTTAGCGGTGGAAACTCTGGGGCCAACGTCCTGACTTTC; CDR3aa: CASSLSGGNSGANVLTF
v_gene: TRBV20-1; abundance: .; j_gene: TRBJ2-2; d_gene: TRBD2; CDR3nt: TGCAGTGCCCGAGGGGCCAGCGGGAGGGTCGGCACCGGGGAGCTGTTTTTT; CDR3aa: CSARGASGRVGTGELFF
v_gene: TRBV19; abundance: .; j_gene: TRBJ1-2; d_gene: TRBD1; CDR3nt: TGTGCCAGTAGTACCTATACCGGGACAGGGGGCTATGGCTACACCTTC; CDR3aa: CASSTYTGTGGYGYTF
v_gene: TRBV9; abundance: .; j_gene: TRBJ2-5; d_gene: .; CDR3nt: TGTGCCAGCAGCGTAGAATCGTGGAGGGAGACCCAGTACTTC; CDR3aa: CASSVESWRETQYF
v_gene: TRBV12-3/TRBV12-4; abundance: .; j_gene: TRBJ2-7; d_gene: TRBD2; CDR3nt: TGTGCCAGCAGTTTTCCTCAGCTAGCGGGAACCTACGAGCAGTACTTC; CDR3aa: CASSFPQLAGTYEQYF
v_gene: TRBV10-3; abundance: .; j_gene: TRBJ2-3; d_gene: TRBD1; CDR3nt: TGTGCCATCCTAGGACAGGGTGCAGATACGCAGTATTTT; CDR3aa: CAILGQGADTQYF
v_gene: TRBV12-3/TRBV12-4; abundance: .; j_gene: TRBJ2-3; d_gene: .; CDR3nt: TGTGCCAGCACCATGACGGACGGAACGCAGTATTTT; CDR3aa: CASTMTDGTQYF
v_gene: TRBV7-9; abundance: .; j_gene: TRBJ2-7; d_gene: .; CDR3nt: TGTGCCAGCAGCACCGAGGGCAGCTACGAGCAGTACTTC; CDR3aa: CASSTEGSYEQYF
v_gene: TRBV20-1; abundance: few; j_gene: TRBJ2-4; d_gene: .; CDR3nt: TGCAGTGCCTGGGGCCGGTTATTAGCCAAAAACATTCAGTACTTC; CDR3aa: CSAWGRLLAKNIQYF
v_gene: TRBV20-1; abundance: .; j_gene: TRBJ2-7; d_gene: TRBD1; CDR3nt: TGCAGTGCAGGGACAGGGGCCCTCTACGAGCAGTACTTC; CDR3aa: CSAGTGALYEQYF
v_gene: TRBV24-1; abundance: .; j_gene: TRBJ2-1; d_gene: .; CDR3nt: TGTGCCACCAGTGAGGGGTCGGGGAATGAGCAGTTCTTC; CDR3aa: CATSEGSGNEQFF
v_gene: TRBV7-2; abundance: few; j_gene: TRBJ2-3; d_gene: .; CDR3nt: TGTGCCAGCAGCCTACGCGTAGCGGCGTATACAGATACGCAGTATTTT; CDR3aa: CASSLRVAAYTDTQYF
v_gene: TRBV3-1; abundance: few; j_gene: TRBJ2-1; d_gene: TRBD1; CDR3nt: TGTGCCAGCAGGCCTCTTGAGGGACAGGGGAGGAATGAGCAGTTCTTC; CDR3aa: CASRPLEGQGRNEQFF
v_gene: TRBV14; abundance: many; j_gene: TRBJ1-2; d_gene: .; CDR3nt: TGTGCCAGCAGCCAAGGAAGCAGCTATGGCTACACCTTC; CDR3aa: CASSQGSSYGYTF
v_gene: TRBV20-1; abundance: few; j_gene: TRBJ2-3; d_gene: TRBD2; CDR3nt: TGCAGTGCTAGAGCTAGGCTAGCGGGAGGGGAGACGCAGTATTTT; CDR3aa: CSARARLAGGETQYF
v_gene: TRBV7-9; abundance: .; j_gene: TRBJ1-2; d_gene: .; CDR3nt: TGTGCCACCTCTCCTGAGGGTGCGAGCTATGGCTACACCTTC; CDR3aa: CATSPEGASYGYTF
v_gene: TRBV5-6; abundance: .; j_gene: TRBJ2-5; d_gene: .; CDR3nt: TGTGCCAGCAGCTTGTTCGCGGAGACCCAGTACTTC; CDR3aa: CASSLFAETQYF
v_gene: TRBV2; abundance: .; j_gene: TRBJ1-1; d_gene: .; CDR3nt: TGTGCCAGCAGTCGTGGGTGGAACACTGAAGCTTTCTTT; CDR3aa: CASSRGWNTEAFF
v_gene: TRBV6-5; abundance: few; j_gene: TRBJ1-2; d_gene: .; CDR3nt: TGTGCCACCTACCAGGCTAACTATGGCTACACCTTC; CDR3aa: CATYQANYGYTF
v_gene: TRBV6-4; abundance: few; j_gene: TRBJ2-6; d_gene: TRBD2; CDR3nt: TGTGCCAGCAGTCCTAGCGGGGTCGGCGGGGCCAACGTCCTGACTTTC; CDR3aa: CASSPSGVGGANVLTF
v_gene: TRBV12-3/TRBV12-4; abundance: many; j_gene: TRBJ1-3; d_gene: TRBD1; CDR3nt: TGTGCCAGCAGACCCGGACAGGGGGCAGCTGGAAACACCATATATTTT; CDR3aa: CASRPGQGAAGNTIYF
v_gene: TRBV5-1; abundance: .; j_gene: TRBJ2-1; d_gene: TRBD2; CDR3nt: TGCGCCAGCACTAAGGCGCTAGCGGGGGGGAATGAGCAGTTCTTC; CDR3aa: CASTKALAGGNEQFF
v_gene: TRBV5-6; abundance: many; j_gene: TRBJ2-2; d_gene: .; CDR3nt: TGTGCCAGCAGCAAGGAAGGGACCTTGAACACCGGGGAGCTGTTTTTT; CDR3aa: CASSKEGTLNTGELFF
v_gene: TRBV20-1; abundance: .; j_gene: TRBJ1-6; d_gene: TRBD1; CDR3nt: TGCAGTGCTAGCGATTTCCCGGGACAGGGGGCTAATTCACCCCTCCACTTT; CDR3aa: CSASDFPGQGANSPLHF
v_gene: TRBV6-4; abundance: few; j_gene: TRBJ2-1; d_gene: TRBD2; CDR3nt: TGTGCCAGCAGTGAACTAGCGGGGGGCACTGAGCAGTTCTTC; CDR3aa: CASSELAGGTEQFF
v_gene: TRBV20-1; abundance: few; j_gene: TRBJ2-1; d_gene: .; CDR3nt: TGCAGTGCTAGAGTAGGTACGCGAGCTAATGAGCAGTTCTTC; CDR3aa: CSARVGTRANEQFF
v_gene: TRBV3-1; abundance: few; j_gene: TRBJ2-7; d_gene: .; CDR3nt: TGTGCCAGCAGCCAAGGTATTTGGTACGAGCAGTACTTC; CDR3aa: CASSQGIWYEQYF
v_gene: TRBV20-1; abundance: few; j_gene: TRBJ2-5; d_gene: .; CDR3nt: TGCAGTGCTCCAAAGGGTCAGCAAGAGACCCAGTACTTC; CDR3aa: CSAPKGQQETQYF